Listed here is a single T cell receptor beta chain. As yet, its antigen is unknown. Sequencing used immunoSEQ version 4 in survey mode. Assay: immunoSEQ multiplex PCR; the TCRdb copy retains only in-frame clones and omits some. Of 35,000 to 40,000 clones detected, 80% to 90% appear once; the ten largest clones hold approximately 1.3%. This sample is drawn from a study of persistence of HIV-infected CD4 T cells. This nonspecific control used anti-CD3/anti-CD28 bead stimulation of CD4+ T cells. CD4+ T cells upregulating both CD40 ligand and CD69 were sorted as responding cells. The CDR3 runs to 15 residues. Germline CDR1 is SGHAT and CDR2 is FQDESV (reference sequence). The V and J ends lost 4 bases and 1 base, in that order; junction bases with no gene match: 5.

The chain carries TRBV11-1 and TRBJ1-1, with 8 positions matching TRBD1. The source of this sequence is an adult man with HIV who was CMV-seropositive. The sample here was CD4+ T cells sorted from PBMCs after roughly 20-hour stimulation, taken from a patient who received antiretroviral therapy. CDR3 sequence: CASSSQGDPNTEAFF. The DNA for the CDR3 is TGTGCCAGCAGCTCACAGGGGGACCCGAACACTGAAGCTTTCTTT.